Shown below are 21 T cell receptor beta chains from a single sample sequenced in a study of CD8 T cells in ankylosing spondylitis (dated by TCRdb to 2016 to 2017). Library preparation used 5' RACE. TCRdb lists the instrument as Illumina HiSeq 2500. The public sequencing data were trimmed at Q25 with fastp and processed into clonotypes with MiXCR by TCRdb, which kept only in-frame beta chains. Entries that share a CDR3 protein sequence are merged under the most common genes and DNA. This sample comprises roughly 48,000 distinct CDR3 sequences, 6% to 7.5% of them detected only once. Around 7.8% of the sample lies in the top ten. Sequencing was performed on blood, either unsorted or a sorted T cell fraction (not recorded which). These TCRs come from a female donor with ankylosing spondylitis or in good health (not recorded which).

This clonotype was seen only a few times. The V call is TRBV28, the J call TRBJ2-5; TRBD1 matches at 7 bases. Germline CDR1 is MDHEN and CDR2 is SYDVKM. Trimming cost V 4 bases and J 1 base; bases outside gene matches: 9. CDR3 length: 16 amino acids. The CDR3 DNA sequence: TGTGCCAGCAGTTCCCCCGGGACAGAGCTCCAAGAGACCCAGTACTTC. Translation: CASSSPGTELQETQYF.

The V gene is TRBV7-9, the J gene TRBJ2-1; 9 bases match TRBD1. The germline CDR1 and CDR2 sequences are SEHNR and FQNEAQ (reference sequence). The CDR3 sequence is 14 residues long. Trimming took 6 bases from V and 4 from J; bases not matched to a gene: 4. The CDR3 sequence is CASRPGQGYNEQFF. In nucleotides, the CDR3 is TGTGCCAGCAGGCCGGGACAGGGATACAATGAGCAGTTCTTC.

This clonotype has ten or more counts. The chain employs TRBV4-2 and TRBJ2-2; unclear D gene. The length of the CDR3 is 12 residues. Trimming left V 1 base short and J 8 bases short, with 5 bases between. The germline gives CDR1 LGHNA, CDR2 YNFKEQ. As DNA, the CDR3 is TGTGCCAGCAGCCAAGCAACTGGGGAGCTGTTTTTT. It is translated as CASSQATGELFF.

In its sample, this clonotype ranks as medium-sized. V and J are TRBV5-1 and TRBJ1-2, with D possibly matching TRBD1 (5 bases). The germline gives CDR1 SGHRS, CDR2 YFSETQ. V lost 4 bases and J lost 5, with 9 bases in between. The CDR3 length is 12 residues. The CDR3 DNA follows: TGCGCCAGCAGCCTCGACAGTTATGGCTACACCTTC. It codes for CASSLDSYGYTF.

This clonotype was detected many times. The chain combines TRBV9 with TRBJ2-5; 9 bases align to TRBD2. The germline gives CDR1 SGDLS, CDR2 YYNGEE. V gave up 2 bases and J gave up 5 bases; unmatched junction bases: 7. CDR3 length: 15 amino acids. CDR3 loop: CASSVGAGGGETQYF. The DNA of the CDR3 is TGTGCCAGCAGCGTTGGAGCGGGGGGTGGGGAGACCCAGTACTTC.

This clonotype was counted ten times or more. The chain couples TRBV19 to TRBJ2-2; TRBD1 is a possible D gene (6 bases). Per the germline V gene, CDR1 is LNHDA and CDR2 is SQIVND (reference sequence). CDR3 size: 14 residues. V was pared by 1 base and J by 7 bases, with 10 bases between. The CDR3 nucleotides are TGTGCCAGTAGTATAGCACGGACAGACGGGGAGCTGTTTTTT. This translates into CASSIARTDGELFF.

There are many counts of this clonotype. V is TRBV6-5 and J is TRBJ2-5, with 8 bases identical to TRBD2. CDR3 length: 17 amino acids. CDR1 and CDR2 from the germline V gene are MNHEY and SVGAGI. The V segment lost 0 bases and the J segment 5 bases; nucleotides outside the gene matches: 11. CDR3 sequence: CASSYSGGGYSLETQYF. CDR3 nucleotides: TGTGCCAGCAGTTACTCGGGCGGGGGGTATAGTTTGGAGACCCAGTACTTC.

This clonotype was picked up a small number of times. The chain joins TRBV5-1 to TRBJ2-7; 8 bases match TRBD1. This CDR3 region has 14 residues. Germline CDR1 and CDR2: SGHRS and YFSETQ. The V gene end was trimmed by 4 bases and the J gene end by 3 bases; junction bases not matched to a gene: 6. CDR3 protein: CASSLDRENYEQYF. For the CDR3, the DNA is TGCGCCAGCAGCCTGGACAGGGAGAACTACGAGCAGTACTTC.

This clonotype was seen at least ten times. This chain joins TRBV5-1 and TRBJ1-1, with D possibly TRBD1 on 5 matching bases. The V gene's germline CDR1 is SGHRS and CDR2 YFSETQ. V lost 3 bases and J 0 bases, leaving 18 bases between the germline ends. CDR3 length: 17 amino acids. Written as DNA, the CDR3 is TGCGCCAGCAGCTCAATGTTCGGGGGAAGCATGAACACTGAAGCTTTCTTT. Its protein product is CASSSMFGGSMNTEAFF.

Remarks on this clonotype: The junction departs from germline at one end; a sequencing error may be responsible. The chain couples TRBV6-4 to TRBJ2-3, with D uncertain. The CDR3 is 13 residues long. Germline V gene lookup returns CDR1 MRHNA and CDR2 SNTAGT. CDR3 sequence (DNA): TGTGCCGGCAGTGACAAAACGACCGATACGCGGTATTTT. This translates into CAGSDKTTDTRYF.

There are many counts of this clonotype. The gene calls are TRBV7-8 and TRBJ2-1, with D perhaps matching TRBD2 (7 bases). V gave up 1 base and J gave up 9 bases, with 16 bases separating them. From germline, CDR1 is SGHVS and CDR2 FQNEAQ. This CDR3 region has 15 residues. The CDR3 reads CASSLGYAGASEQFF. CDR3 DNA: TGTGCCAGCAGCTTAGGGTATGCGGGGGCGAGTGAGCAGTTCTTC.

This clonotype was counted at least ten times. V gene TRBV9 combines with J gene TRBJ2-7; D is ambiguous. From germline, CDR1 is SGDLS and CDR2 YYNGEE. V lost 0 bases and J 2 bases, leaving 9 bases between the germline ends. This CDR3 spans 14 amino acids. Here the CDR3 reads CASSVGQAPYEQYF. The CDR3, as DNA: TGTGCCAGCAGCGTAGGGCAGGCCCCCTACGAGCAGTACTTC.

Ten or more counts support this clonotype. This chain uses TRBV4-1 with TRBJ2-3; no clear D gene. This CDR3 is built from 22 residues. Between the trimmed V and J ends, which lost 0 bases and 0 bases, there was a span of 28 bases. The germline V gene encodes CDR1 MGHRA and CDR2 YSYEKL. CDR3 protein: CASSQDRLRAILTEASTDTQYF. CDR3 nucleotides: TGCGCCAGCAGCCAAGATCGTCTTCGGGCGATCTTGACTGAGGCTAGCACAGATACGCAGTATTTT.

This chain uses TRBV6-5 with TRBJ1-6; D is possibly TRBD1 (5 bases). There are 15 residues in the CDR3. CDR1 and CDR2 from the germline V gene are MNHEY and SVGAGI. The V end lost 2 bases, the J end lost 7 bases, and 12 bases lay between the germline ends. The CDR3 DNA follows: TGTGCCAGCAGTTACGATAGGTGGGGGAATTCACCCCTCCACTTT. Translation gives CASSYDRWGNSPLHF.

This clonotype was counted many times. The rearrangement links TRBV2 to TRBJ2-2; D uncertain. CDR3 length: 15 residues. V lost 10 bases, J lost 4 bases, and 19 bases lay in between. CDR1 is SNHLY and CDR2 is FYNNEI in the germline V gene. DNA for the CDR3: TGTGCCACCCTGGAGAGCCCACAGATCACCGGGGAGCTGTTTTTT. The encoded protein is CATLESPQITGELFF.

This clonotype was found many times. J is TRBJ1-2 and V is TRBV7-8; TRBD1 matches at 9 bases. With V trimmed by 5 bases and J by 5 bases, 12 bases remained unmatched. Germline loops: CDR1 SGHVS, CDR2 FQNEAQ. This CDR3 spans 16 amino acids. Here the CDR3 reads CASSKAGTGLGYGYTF. The CDR3 coding sequence is TGTGCCAGCAGCAAAGCCGGGACAGGGTTAGGGTATGGCTACACCTTC.

The chain is built from TRBV7-2 and TRBJ1-5; TRBD1 agrees at 8 bases. The CDR3 contains 14 residues. Germline V gives CDR1 SGHTA, CDR2 FQGNSA. The V segment lost 5 bases and the J segment 3 bases; nucleotides outside the gene matches: 3. In nucleotides, the CDR3 is TGTGCCAGCAGCCCGGACAGGGCCAATCAGCCCCAGCATTTT. It yields the protein CASSPDRANQPQHF.

The chain recombines TRBV7-2 with TRBJ1-2, with 10 bases identical to TRBD1. CDR1 is SGHTA, CDR2 FQGNSA, per germline. With 5 bases clipped from V and 4 bases from J, the junction kept 13 bases outside the gene matches. The CDR3 spans 17 residues. The CDR3 coding sequence is TGTGCCAGCAGCCCAGGAGGGACAGGGGCGGAAGTCTATGGCTACACCTTC. It specifies CASSPGGTGAEVYGYTF.

This clonotype appeared many times. The chain combines TRBV19 with TRBJ2-7; TRBD1 matches at 8 bases. This CDR3 contains 14 residues. Germline CDR1 reads LNHDA; CDR2 reads SQIVND (reference sequence). Trimming at V came to 5 bases and at J to 4 bases, leaving 7 bases not matched to a gene. CDR3 DNA: TGTGCCAGTAGTCCCGGACAGGGTCGGTACGAGCAGTACGTC. It yields the protein CASSPGQGRYEQYV.

This clonotype was seen at least ten times. The chain employs TRBV29-1 and TRBJ1-1; 7 bases are shared with TRBD1. Looked up from germline, CDR1 is SQVTM and CDR2 is ANQGSEA. The CDR3 totals 13 residues. With 4 bases clipped from V and 2 bases from J, the junction kept 4 bases outside the gene matches. The DNA for the CDR3 is TGCAGCGTTGGAGACAGGGTCAACACTGAAGCTTTCTTT. This gives the protein CSVGDRVNTEAFF. The full variable domain, completed using reference TRBV29-1 and TRBJ1-1, is SAVISQKPSRDICQRGTSLTIQCQVDSQVTMMFWYRQQPGQSLTLIATANQGSEATYESGFVIDKFPISRPNLTFSTLTVSNMSPEDSSIYLCSVGDRVNTEAFFGQGTRLTVV.

This clonotype has a count of ten or more. This chain joins TRBV6-6 and TRBJ1-1, with a possible D match to TRBD1 (6 bases). Trimming stripped 6 bases from V and 10 bases from J, with 15 bases between. CDR1 is MNHNY and CDR2 is SVGAGI in the germline V gene (reference sequence). This CDR3 spans 12 amino acids. In DNA form, the CDR3 reads TGTGCCAGCAGCCCCGCCGGGACAACAGCTTTCTTT. This encodes CASSPAGTTAFF.